This T cell receptor (beta chain) was sequenced for a study of blood T cell repertoires in COVID-19. Study-level information: Sites in the United States, Italy and Spain provided acute and convalescent COVID-19 samples. In each case, the material was cDNA or gDNA derived from T cells, B-cell-depleted T cells, or PBMCs.

Profiling relied on immunoSEQ multiplex PCR, and the TCRdb table lists in-frame clones only, not all of them. The sample consists of roughly 250,000 clones, roughly 83% of them appearing once. Two negative PCRs, clearance, or symptom resolution were required of recovered Cohort 3 donors. From germline, CDR1 is MDHEN and CDR2 SYDVKM. This CDR3 comprises 16 residues. V lost 9 bases and J lost 1; bases outside the gene matches: 4. This TCR was sampled from a woman between 50 and 59 years old who had recovered from COVID-19. This sequence joins TRBV28 and TRBJ2-2; 14 bases align to TRBD2. The sample taken for sequencing was PBMCs or T cells enriched from blood (not recorded which). CDR3 DNA sequence: TGTGCCAGTCACGGACTAGCGGGAGGGAACACCGGGGAGCTGTTTTTT. Its protein is CASHGLAGGNTGELFF.